One sample yielded the 13 T cell receptor beta chains listed below, sequenced in a study of T cell repertoires in cytomegalovirus infection (dated by TCRdb to the late 2010s). Antigen specificity for these receptors is unknown. The data were produced on an Illumina HiSeq 1500. TCRdb cleaned the public reads at Q25 with fastp, built clones with MiXCR and kept in-frame beta chains. Duplicate CDR3 protein sequences are folded into a single record with the most common DNA and genes. For this sample there are around 710,000 distinct CDR3 sequences; almost 30% appear just once. The ten largest clones represent around 12% of the sample. This specimen's treatment or condition label, interpreted: in vitro stimulation with specific CMV peptide epitopes to enrich CMV-specific T cells. The sample consisted of cultured CD8+ T cells from PBMCs, taken from culture after CMV antigen stimulation. All receptors derive from a human donor in good health (CMV status not recorded). Some clones in this sample may be carry-over from other donors' samples.

The rearrangement links TRBV19 to TRBJ2-1; perhaps TRBD1 as D (5 bases). Germline V CDR1 and CDR2: LNHDA, SQIVND (reference sequence). The CDR3 extends over 13 amino acids. V gave up 5 bases and J gave up 4 bases, with 9 bases separating them. The CDR3 protein is CASSDTGYNEQFF. The CDR3 DNA reads TGTGCCAGTAGTGATACAGGATACAATGAGCAGTTCTTC.

This clonotype turned up a few times. The J gene is TRBJ2-1, the V gene TRBV2; D is uncertain. Germline V CDR1 and CDR2: SNHLY, FYNNEI. The CDR3 runs 12 residues. Trimming left V 0 bases short and J 12 bases short, with 9 bases between. CDR3 sequence: CASSEAGPGQFF. CDR3 coding DNA: TGTGCCAGCAGTGAAGCTGGGCCGGGGCAGTTCTTC.

V usage is TRBV20-1 and J usage is TRBJ1-5, with unresolved D. V was pared by 3 bases and J by 3 bases, with 12 bases between. Germline values: CDR1 DFQATT, CDR2 SNEGSKA (reference sequence). This CDR3 has 14 residues. The DNA for the CDR3 is TGCAGTGCTAGCGTACGGGTCACCAATCAGCCCCAGCATTTT. This codes for CSASVRVTNQPQHF.

This clonotype turned up a few times. This sequence joins TRBV12-3 or TRBV12-4 and TRBJ1-6, with 7 bases matching TRBD1. This CDR3 spans 18 amino acids. The J segment lost 0 bases and the V segment lost 6 bases, leaving 11 bases of the junction unmatched. The CDR3 region is CASRWETGSSSYNSPLHF. As DNA, the CDR3 is TGTGCCAGCAGATGGGAGACAGGGTCGAGCTCCTATAATTCACCCCTCCACTTT.

This clonotype was seen more than once but under ten times. This chain links TRBV7-6 with TRBJ2-2; the match to TRBD2 covers 9 bases. The junction had 5 bases not matched to a gene; V was cut back by 2 bases and J by 7 bases. CDR3 length equals 15 residues. Looked up from germline, CDR1 is SGHVS and CDR2 is FNYEAQ. As DNA, the CDR3 is TGTGCCAGCAGCTTATGGGCTAGCGGGGACGGGGAGCTGTTTTTT. It translates to CASSLWASGDGELFF.

The chain links TRBV19 to TRBJ2-1; TRBD1 agrees at 9 bases. The CDR3 covers 12 residues. CDR1 is LNHDA and CDR2 is SQIVND in the germline V gene (reference sequence). After removal of 10 bases from V and 9 bases from J, the junction contained 7 bases not matched to a gene. CDR3 amino acids: CATGTGIVEQFF. The CDR3 coding sequence is TGTGCCACCGGGACAGGGATAGTTGAGCAGTTCTTC.

This clonotype was recorded many times. The CDR3 is CSARDGSGGDEQFF. In DNA form, the CDR3 reads TGCAGTGCTAGAGATGGTAGCGGGGGCGATGAGCAGTTCTTC. The chain couples TRBV20-1 to TRBJ2-1; 9 bases agree with TRBD2. This CDR3 has 14 residues. Germline-derived CDR1 and CDR2 are DFQATT and SNEGSKA (reference sequence). Unmatched junction bases numbered 5, after V lost 0 bases and J lost 8 bases.

The J gene is TRBJ2-1, the V gene TRBV9; 9 bases align to TRBD1. The V gene end was trimmed by 0 bases and the J gene end by 4 bases; junction bases not matched to a gene: 2. The CDR3 contains 15 residues. CDR1 and CDR2 (germline): SGDLS, YYNGEE. This CDR3 reads CASSVAGTGYNEQFF. The CDR3 DNA sequence: TGTGCCAGCAGCGTAGCAGGGACAGGGTACAATGAGCAGTTCTTC.

The J gene is TRBJ1-1, the V gene TRBV14; possible D gene TRBD1, 5 bases. CDR3 length: 15 amino acids. V lost 3 bases and J 7 bases, leaving 18 bases between the germline ends. Per the germline V gene, CDR1 is SGHDN and CDR2 is FVKESK. DNA of the CDR3: TGTGCCAGCAGCCAGTATAGGGGACCGGCTGGTGAAGCTTTCTTT. This translates into CASSQYRGPAGEAFF.

The chain uses TRBV6-6 and TRBJ2-3, with TRBD2 identical over 9 bases. CDR3 length: 12 residues. Germline assignment: CDR1 MNHNY and CDR2 SVGAGI (reference sequence). The trim removed 11 bases at V and 3 bases at J, leaving 3 bases unmatched. The CDR3 DNA sequence: TGTGCCGCGGGGGGGCCGACAGATACGCAGTATTTT. Protein: CAAGGPTDTQYF.

The sample holds a few counts of this clonotype. This CDR3 is CASSNRGRNEQFF. In DNA, the CDR3 is TGTGCCAGCAGCAACAGGGGGAGGAATGAGCAGTTCTTC. V usage is TRBV6-1 and J usage is TRBJ2-1, with 8 bases fitting TRBD1. Trimming at V came to 6 bases and at J to 7 bases, leaving 5 bases not matched to a gene. The CDR3 consists of 13 residues. Looked up from germline, CDR1 is MNHNS and CDR2 is SASEGT.

CDR3: CASSPTEIGTDTQYF. DNA of the CDR3: TGTGCCAGCAGCCCTACTGAGATTGGCACAGATACGCAGTATTTT. The chain combines TRBV6-6 with TRBJ2-3; D gene unclear. This CDR3 comprises 15 residues. Germline-derived CDR1 and CDR2 are MNHNY and SVGAGI (reference sequence). V lost 6 bases and J lost 1, with 14 bases in between.

V gene TRBV10-3 combines with J gene TRBJ2-3, with 13 bases aligning to TRBD2. The length of the CDR3 is 17 residues. CDR1 ENHRY and CDR2 SYGVKD come from the germline V gene. The V and J ends lost 3 bases and 5 bases, in that order; junction bases with no gene match: 8. The CDR3 loop is CAISDRTSGGSVDTQYF. CDR3 coding DNA: TGTGCCATCAGTGACCGGACTAGCGGGGGTTCGGTAGATACGCAGTATTTT.